Listed here is a single T cell receptor (beta chain). No antigen is known for it. This CDR3 region has 15 residues. Per the germline V gene, CDR1 is SGHNT and CDR2 is YYREEE (reference sequence). V was clipped by 4 bases and J by 9 bases; unmatched bases: 5. The source of the sample is a study of T-cell reconstitution after alpha-beta-depleted transplantation in children. The library targeted TCRbeta and was prepared with unique molecular identifiers. TCRdb re-called the PCR reads with MiXCR, one entry per CDR3 protein. The table has around 800,000 distinct CDR3 sequences, approximately 15% seen once. Study-wide findings and caveats: At day 60, the high TCRbeta diversity found in some patients originated from recipient T cells and thymic progenitors that had survived. Alpha-beta T cells present about two months after transplant were reported to originate from several hundred expanded graft clones. A year had passed since transplant, and T-cell counts and diversity by then came mostly from newly produced T cells.

The TCR comes from a male patient aged 10-17 years who had a stem cell transplant for acute lymphoblastic leukemia, so the T cells may come from the graft donor. Sample: PBMCs, mostly from graft donor cells, taken 360 days after TCRalphabeta/CD19-depleted stem cell transplant. The gene calls are TRBV5-4 and TRBJ2-1; 15 positions match TRBD2. In nucleotides, the CDR3 is TGTGCCAGCAGCCCCCAGGGACTAGCGGGAGGTGAGCAGTTCTTC. Its translation: CASSPQGLAGGEQFF. Full variable domain (rest looked up from reference TRBV5-4 and TRBJ2-1): ETGVTQSPTHLIKTRGQQVTLRCSSQSGHNTVSWYQQALGQGPQFIFQYYREEENGRGNFPPRFSGLQFPNYSSELNVNALELDDSALYLCASSPQGLAGGEQFFGPGTRLTVL.